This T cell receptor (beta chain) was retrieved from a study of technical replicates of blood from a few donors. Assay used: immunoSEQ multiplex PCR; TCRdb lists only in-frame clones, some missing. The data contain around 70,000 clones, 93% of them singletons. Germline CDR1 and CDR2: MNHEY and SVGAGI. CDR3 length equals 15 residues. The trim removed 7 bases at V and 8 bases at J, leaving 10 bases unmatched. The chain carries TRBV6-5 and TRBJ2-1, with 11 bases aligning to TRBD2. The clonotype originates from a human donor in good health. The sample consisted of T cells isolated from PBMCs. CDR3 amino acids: CASTPGASGGYEQFF. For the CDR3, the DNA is TGTGCCAGCACCCCCGGGGCTAGCGGGGGGTATGAGCAGTTCTTC.